Below, 28 T cell receptor beta chains from the same sample are listed, as sequenced in a study of OX40 agonist ivuxolimab in advanced cancers. Some clones are missing from TCRdb's copy, which holds only in-frame ones; the method was immunoSEQ multiplex PCR. The sample records 65,000 to 95,000 clones, more than 80% being singletons. Here the sequenced sample was CD4+ or CD8+ T cells sorted from blood, taken in a trial of the OX40 agonist ivuxolimab. The receptor source for this set is an adult with an advanced solid tumor such as melanoma, head and neck, liver or kidney cancer.

In nucleotides, the CDR3 is TGTGCCAGCAGTGTCTGGACCCCCTACGAGCAGTACTTC. This gives the protein CASSVWTPYEQYF. This chain joins TRBV6-1 and TRBJ2-7; no clear D gene. The CDR3 has 13 residues. With 4 bases removed from V and 2 bases from J, the gap between germline ends came to 9 bases. Germline CDR1 is MNHNS and CDR2 is SASEGT.

The rearrangement uses TRBV30 and TRBJ2-7; D is possibly TRBD1 or TRBD2 (5 bases each). V was pared by 1 base and J by 6 bases, with 19 bases between. The CDR3 contains 15 residues. Germline V gene data show CDR1 as GTSNPN and CDR2 as SVGIG (reference sequence). The CDR3 coding sequence is TGTGCCTGGAGTGCTGGGACGTGGGGCCTCGGCGAGCAGTACTTC. It encodes CAWSAGTWGLGEQYF. Based on the CDR3 plus reference TRBV30 and TRBJ2-7, the full variable domain is SQTIHQWPATLVQPVGSPLSLECTVEGTSNPNLYWYRQAAGRGLQLLFYSVGIGQISSEVPQNLSASRPQDRQFILSSKKLLLSDSGFYLCAWSAGTWGLGEQYFGPGTRLTVT.

The V call is TRBV28, the J call TRBJ2-7; D gene ambiguous. Trimming shortened V by 7 bases and J by 0 bases, and 13 bases separated the two germline ends. Germline V gene lookup returns CDR1 MDHEN and CDR2 SYDVKM. The CDR3 is 14 amino acids. The CDR3 nucleotides read TGTGCCAGCACTACTAACCAGAACTCCTACGAGCAGTACTTC. Encoded protein: CASTTNQNSYEQYF.

This clone is medium-sized in the sample. J is TRBJ1-5 and V is TRBV7-9, with D perhaps TRBD1 (5 bases). Germline-derived CDR1 and CDR2 are SEHNR and FQNEAQ (reference sequence). The CDR3 contains 12 residues. Trimming removed 6 bases at V and 6 bases at J, with 9 bases between. CDR3 region: CASSTGGQPQHF. The CDR3 region has the DNA TGTGCCAGCAGTACGGGGGGTCAGCCCCAGCATTTT.

This clone was recorded once. The chain has TRBV11-3 and TRBJ2-7; TRBD2 might be the D (5 bases). Trimming cost V 1 base and J 2 bases, with 6 bases left between them. Per the germline V gene, CDR1 is SGHNT and CDR2 is YENEEA. CDR3 size: 13 residues. CDR3 loop: CASSLGETYEQYF. The DNA of the CDR3 is TGTGCCAGCAGCTTAGGGGAGACCTACGAGCAGTACTTC.

The V gene is TRBV6-5, the J gene TRBJ1-1; TRBD1 agrees at 9 bases. Trimming cost V 8 bases and J 5 bases; bases outside gene matches: 12. Germline CDR1 MNHEY, CDR2 SVGAGI. There are 15 residues in the CDR3. CDR3 sequence reads: CASFTGGRAGTEAFF. In DNA form, the CDR3 reads TGTGCCAGCTTCACAGGGGGCAGAGCGGGGACTGAAGCTTTCTTT.

The J gene is TRBJ1-1, the V gene TRBV30; possible D gene TRBD1, 5 bases. V lost 4 bases, J lost 0 bases, and 12 bases lay in between. Germline assignment: CDR1 GTSNPN and CDR2 SVGIG (reference sequence). The CDR3 has 14 amino acids. This chain's CDR3 is CAWNGATMNTEAFF. For the CDR3, the DNA is TGTGCCTGGAACGGGGCAACCATGAACACTGAAGCTTTCTTT.

This rearrangement joins TRBV5-1 to TRBJ2-3; TRBD2 aligns across 15 bases. Germline trimming cut 0 bases from V and 0 bases from J; bases unmatched to any gene: 5. Germline CDR1 reads SGHRS; CDR2 reads YFSETQ. This CDR3 spans 19 amino acids. CDR3 amino acids: CASSLAPGLAGGSTDTQYF. The CDR3 DNA reads as TGCGCCAGCAGCTTGGCCCCGGGACTAGCGGGGGGAAGCACAGATACGCAGTATTTT.

There are a few counts of this clone. The chain carries TRBV19 and TRBJ1-3; 7 nucleotides match TRBD1. The CDR3 length is 14 residues. Looked up from germline, CDR1 is LNHDA and CDR2 is SQIVND (reference sequence). V was pared by 4 bases and J by 2 bases, with 2 bases of the junction left unmatched. The CDR3 sequence: CASSTTGAGNTIYF. The CDR3 DNA reads as TGTGCCAGTAGTACTACAGGGGCTGGAAACACCATATATTTT. The full variable domain, rest sourced from reference TRBV19 and TRBJ1-3, is DGGITQSPKYLFRKEGQNVTLSCEQNLNHDAMYWYRQDPGQGLRLIYYSQIVNDFQKGDIAEGYSVSREKKESFPLTVTSAQKNPTAFYLCASSTTGAGNTIYFGEGSWLTVV.

The rearrangement uses TRBV28 and TRBJ1-5; D remains ambiguous. The CDR3 has 16 amino acids. Looked up from germline, CDR1 is MDHEN and CDR2 is SYDVKM. With 3 bases removed from V and 1 base from J, the gap between germline ends came to 13 bases. CDR3 residues: CASSFQAVGSNQPQHF. CDR3 bases: TGTGCCAGCAGTTTTCAGGCAGTAGGAAGCAATCAGCCCCAGCATTTT. Using reference TRBV28 and TRBJ1-5 for the parts outside the CDR3, the full variable domain is DVKVTQSSRYLVKRTGEKVFLECVQDMDHENMFWYRQDPGLGLRLIYFSYDVKMKEKGDIPEGYSVSREKKERFSLILESASTNQTSMYLCASSFQAVGSNQPQHFGDGTRLSIL.

The chain has TRBV18 and TRBJ2-1; 8 nucleotides match TRBD2. The germline CDR1 and CDR2 sequences are KGHSH and LQKENI. The CDR3 has 15 amino acids. V gave up 0 bases and J gave up 9 bases; unmatched junction bases: 7. CDR3 loop: CASSPPGLGASEQFF. Here the CDR3 DNA reads TGTGCCAGCTCACCACCGGGACTAGGGGCCTCTGAGCAGTTCTTC.

This clone was found a few times. J is TRBJ2-7 and V is TRBV18; D possibly corresponds to TRBD1 (6 bases). CDR1 is KGHSH and CDR2 is LQKENI in the germline V gene. The V end was cut by 2 bases, the J end by 2 bases, with 16 bases between. The CDR3 loop spans 16 amino acids. The CDR3 nucleotides are TGTGCCAGCTCACCATCACTGACAGGTGGAACCTACGAGCAGTACTTC. This sequence encodes CASSPSLTGGTYEQYF.

V and J are TRBV11-3 and TRBJ2-2; D unclear. Germline V gene data show CDR1 as SGHNT and CDR2 as YENEEA. This CDR3 spans 14 amino acids. Trimming left V 5 bases short and J 1 base short, with 8 bases between. CDR3 protein: CASSPSKNTGELFF. The CDR3 region has the DNA TGTGCCAGCAGCCCTTCCAAGAACACCGGGGAGCTGTTTTTT.

This chain connects TRBV7-9 to TRBJ2-7; 9 bases match TRBD2. Trimming cost V 6 bases and J 1 base; bases outside gene matches: 1. The CDR3 is made up of 13 amino acids. Germline CDR1 and CDR2: SEHNR and FQNEAQ (reference sequence). The DNA for the CDR3 is TGTGCCAGCAGAGCGGGGGGTTCCTACGAGCAGTACTTC. As protein: CASRAGGSYEQYF.

The chain uses TRBV7-2 and TRBJ2-5; D is uncertain. The ends were cut back, 7 bases at V and 3 bases at J, with 12 bases in the middle. The CDR3 contains 13 residues. The germline V gene has CDR1 SGHTA and CDR2 FQGNSA. The CDR3 is CASTRTYKETQYF. The CDR3, as DNA: TGTGCCAGCACTAGAACCTATAAAGAGACCCAGTACTTC.

The V and J genes are TRBV7-2 and TRBJ2-7, with TRBD2 matching over 7 bases. The CDR3 runs to 14 residues. Trimming took 4 bases from V and 0 from J; bases not matched to a gene: 3. CDR1 SGHTA and CDR2 FQGNSA come from the germline V gene. The CDR3 coding sequence is TGTGCCAGCAGCTCGAGCGGGGCCTCCTACGAGCAGTACTTC. It yields the protein CASSSSGASYEQYF.

This chain uses TRBV5-1 with TRBJ1-2, with 7 bases lining up with TRBD1. CDR1 and CDR2 (germline): SGHRS, YFSETQ. V lost 4 bases to trimming and J lost 5 bases; unmatched junction nucleotides: 11. CDR3 length: 15 amino acids. DNA for the CDR3: TGCGCCAGCAGCCCGGGGGACAGCACGAGGTATGGCTACACCTTC. Protein sequence: CASSPGDSTRYGYTF.

This clone was detected only once. This rearrangement joins TRBV11-3 to TRBJ2-1; 10 bases line up with TRBD2. This CDR3 contains 20 residues. CDR1 and CDR2 from the germline V gene are SGHNT and YENEEA. Unmatched junction bases numbered 11, after V lost 0 bases and J lost 0 bases. The CDR3 reads CASSLDQGGTSASSYNEQFF. In DNA, the CDR3 is TGTGCCAGCAGCTTAGATCAGGGGGGGACTAGCGCGAGCTCCTACAATGAGCAGTTCTTC.

The chain couples TRBV28 to TRBJ2-7; 12 bases map to TRBD1. Germline V CDR1 and CDR2: MDHEN, SYDVKM. V was pared by 3 bases and J by 5 bases, with 8 bases of the junction left unmatched. The CDR3 runs 16 residues. CDR3 loop: CASSFLGTGGGHEQYF. DNA of the CDR3: TGTGCCAGCAGTTTCCTCGGGACAGGGGGCGGCCACGAGCAGTACTTC.

The CDR3 loop is CASSIIGQYNEQFF. CDR3 nucleotide sequence: TGTGCCAGTAGTATTATCGGACAGTACAATGAGCAGTTCTTC. The chain recombines TRBV19 with TRBJ2-1, with D maybe TRBD1 (6 bases). The V gene's germline CDR1 is LNHDA and CDR2 SQIVND (reference sequence). This CDR3 has 14 amino acids. V lost 3 bases, J lost 4 bases, and 10 bases lay in between.

The gene calls are TRBV7-9 and TRBJ1-1; D ambiguous. Germline V CDR1 and CDR2: SEHNR, FQNEAQ (reference sequence). The CDR3 has 14 amino acids. V was cut by 6 bases and J by 0 bases, with 11 bases left in between. The CDR3, as DNA: TGTGCCAGCAGACCTGGACCATTGAACACTGAAGCTTTCTTT. It encodes CASRPGPLNTEAFF.

The CDR3, as DNA: TGTGCCAGCAGCATTGGGAGTTGGGGCAATCAGCCCCAGCATTTT. Translated, it gives CASSIGSWGNQPQHF. The rearrangement uses TRBV7-2 and TRBJ1-5; D unclear. Germline loops: CDR1 SGHTA, CDR2 FQGNSA. The CDR3 length is 15 residues. V was cut by 5 bases and J by 2 bases, with 13 bases left in between. The variable domain in full, completed from reference TRBV7-2 and TRBJ1-5, reads GAGVSQSPSNKVTEKGKDVELRCDPISGHTALYWYRQSLGQGLEFLIYFQGNSAPDKSGLPSDRFSAERTGGSVSTLTIQRTQQEDSAVYLCASSIGSWGNQPQHFGDGTRLSIL.

The chain is built from TRBV30 and TRBJ1-4, with D maybe TRBD1 (5 bases). This CDR3 spans 14 amino acids. With 8 bases removed from V and 8 bases from J, the gap between germline ends came to 21 bases. The germline CDR1 and CDR2 sequences are GTSNPN and SVGIG (reference sequence). The CDR3 is CAGDQGRLGEKLFF. CDR3 nucleotides: TGTGCCGGGGACCAGGGACGACTCGGGGAAAAACTGTTTTTT. The entire variable domain, with the rest obtained from reference TRBV30 and TRBJ1-4, is as follows: SQTIHQWPATLVQPVGSPLSLECTVEGTSNPNLYWYRQAAGRGLQLLFYSVGIGQISSEVPQNLSASRPQDRQFILSSKKLLLSDSGFYLCAGDQGRLGEKLFFGSGTQLSVL.

V is TRBV11-2 and J is TRBJ2-1; possible D gene TRBD1, 6 bases. Trimming took 6 bases from V and 7 from J, leaving 13 bases between them. The germline V gene has CDR1 SGHAT and CDR2 FQNNGV. This CDR3 has 13 amino acids. The CDR3 DNA follows: TGTGCCAGCAGTACAGGGAGCCTAAATGAGCAGTTCTTC. Translation gives CASSTGSLNEQFF.

CDR3: CASSLYGRTDSPLHF. The CDR3 DNA follows: TGCGCCAGCAGCTTGTACGGGCGGACGGATTCACCCCTCCACTTT. The chain uses TRBV5-1 and TRBJ1-6, with D hard to call. Germline lookup yields CDR1 SGHRS and CDR2 YFSETQ. The CDR3 extends over 15 amino acids. V was shortened by 1 base and J by 8 bases, with 13 bases between the two germline ends.

This clone was observed a few times. The V and J genes are TRBV14 and TRBJ2-1; D is uncertain. Trimming took off 1 base at V and 7 bases at J, with 2 bases between the two ends. The CDR3 length is 11 residues. Germline-derived CDR1 and CDR2 are SGHDN and FVKESK. The CDR3 is CASSQGNEQFF. CDR3 DNA sequence: TGTGCCAGCAGCCAAGGGAATGAGCAGTTCTTC.

J is TRBJ2-1 and V is TRBV11-3; 7 nucleotides match TRBD2. This CDR3 comprises 16 residues. Germline V gives CDR1 SGHNT, CDR2 YENEEA. V dropped 1 base and J dropped 2; count of bases not matched to a gene: 5. Here the CDR3 reads CASSLGRREPYNEQFF. The CDR3 DNA reads TGTGCCAGCAGCTTAGGTCGGCGGGAGCCCTACAATGAGCAGTTCTTC.

The chain links TRBV6-6 to TRBJ2-4; TRBD1 is a possible D gene (6 bases). The germline V gene encodes CDR1 MNHNY and CDR2 SVGAGI (reference sequence). V was clipped by 5 bases and J by 7 bases, with 12 bases between them. This CDR3 has 13 amino acids. CDR3 loop: CASSAGDNNIQYF. Here the CDR3 DNA reads TGTGCCAGCAGTGCTGGGGACAATAACATTCAGTACTTC.